A selection of T cell receptor beta chains follows, all from one sample in a study of immune characterization of retroperitoneal liposarcoma. One entry per CDR3 protein results from TCRdb running MiXCR on the PCR reads. The sample lists around 19,000 distinct CDR3 sequences, 35% to 45% occurring once. Material for sequencing was blood. Every receptor here comes from a male donor with retroperitoneal liposarcoma. The CDR3 runs from the conserved cysteine through the conserved F or W. The D gene is left open where the match is weak. The listing skips clone size in some rows; elsewhere it reads once, few, many or a size class.

cdr3_nt,cdr3_aa,clone_size,v_call,j_call,d_call
TGTGCCAGCAGTTACTGGCGGCTCTACGAGCAGTACTTC,CASSYWRLYEQYF,few,TRBV6-2/TRBV6-3,TRBJ2-7,NA
TGTGCCAGCAGTCCACAGACAGGGAACACTGAAGCTTTCTTT,CASSPQTGNTEAFF,NA,TRBV12-3/TRBV12-4,TRBJ1-1,NA
TGTGCCAGCAGTTTAGAAGGAGCGGAGCAGTACTTC,CASSLEGAEQYF,medium-sized,TRBV12-3/TRBV12-4,TRBJ2-7,NA
TGTGCCAGCAGTTTGTTGAGCGGGAGAAATGAGCAGTACTTC,CASSLLSGRNEQYF,medium-sized,TRBV12-3/TRBV12-4,TRBJ2-7,TRBD2
TGTGCCAGCAGTGAGACAGGCCACTCCTACGAGCAGTACTTC,CASSETGHSYEQYF,many,TRBV6-1,TRBJ2-7,NA
TGCGCCAGCAGCCTAGGACAGAGTAATTCACCCCTCCACTTT,CASSLGQSNSPLHF,NA,TRBV4-1,TRBJ1-6,NA
TGTGCCAACCGACAGTACCCACAAGAGACCCAGTTCTTC,CANRQYPQETQFF,medium-sized,TRBV6-1,TRBJ2-1,NA
TGCAGTGCTAGAGATTCCGCTAATGACTACGAGCGAACCCAGTTCTTC,CSARDSANDYERTQFF,NA,TRBV20-1,TRBJ2-1,NA
TGTGCCAGCAGTGCCCGGATGGGAGCCAAAAACATTCAGTACTTC,CASSARMGAKNIQYF,few,TRBV6-1,TRBJ2-4,NA
TGTGCCAGCAGCTTGGGGGGGGGACTAGCGGCCTCCTACGAGCAGTACTTC,CASSLGGGLAASYEQYF,few,TRBV7-2,TRBJ2-7,TRBD2
TGTGCCAGCAGCGCCGACTCGGGCGGAGCAGATACGCAGTATTTT,CASSADSGGADTQYF,many,TRBV7-2,TRBJ2-3,NA
TGTGCCAGCAGTTTATCGAGCAGGGAAGAGACCCAGTACTTC,CASSLSSREETQYF,many,TRBV12-3/TRBV12-4,TRBJ2-5,NA
TGTGCCAGCAGTTTTATCCTAGCGGCTTCCTACAATGAGCAGTACTTC,CASSFILAASYNEQYF,few,TRBV12-3/TRBV12-4,TRBJ2-4,TRBD2
TGTGCCAGCAGCCCCGGACAGGGGGGCTACACAGATACGCAGTATTTT,CASSPGQGGYTDTQYF,medium-sized,TRBV6-1,TRBJ2-3,TRBD1
TGTGCCAGCAGTTCCGACAGGACACAGATACGCAGTCCTCAGTATTTT,CASSSDRTQIRSPQYF,NA,TRBV6-5,TRBJ2-3,NA
TGTGCCAGCAGTTTAAGGCCGCTGGGATGGGGCACAGATACGCAGTATTTT,CASSLRPLGWGTDTQYF,NA,TRBV27,TRBJ2-3,NA
TGTGCCAGCAGGGACAGCGTCAACTCTGGAAACACCATATATTTT,CASRDSVNSGNTIYF,few,TRBV6-6,TRBJ1-3,NA
TGTGCCAGCAGTCGTCCCATCTTTCACAATTTTCAGTTCTTC,CASSRPIFHNFQFF,NA,TRBV6-8,TRBJ2-1,NA
TGTGCCAGCAGTGAAGCGCTAACAGTCGCCTACGAGCAGTTCTTC,CASSEALTVAYEQFF,many,TRBV6-1,TRBJ2-1,NA
TGTGCCATCAGGAAGGGGCTTCCCGACTATGGCTACACCTTC,CAIRKGLPDYGYTF,NA,TRBV6-2/TRBV6-3,TRBJ1-2,NA
TGTGCCAGCAGTTACGGGACAGGGGTCTCCAATGAGCAGTTCTTC,CASSYGTGVSNEQFF,few,TRBV6-6,TRBJ2-1,TRBD1
TGTGCCAGCAGTTACTCCACTAGCGGAGGATCCCGGGAGCAGTTCTTC,CASSYSTSGGSREQFF,medium-sized,TRBV6-5,TRBJ2-1,TRBD2
TGTGCCAGCCGACCAACAGGGTCGAAGTACGAGCAGTTCTTC,CASRPTGSKYEQFF,NA,TRBV11-3,TRBJ2-1,NA
TGTGCCAGCAGTGAACGGGGGGCGTTGGCCGAGCAGTACTTC,CASSERGALAEQYF,many,TRBV6-1,TRBJ2-7,NA
TGTGCCAGCGAACAGGGGGGGAACACTGAAGCTTTCTTT,CASEQGGNTEAFF,NA,TRBV7-6,TRBJ1-1,TRBD1
TGTGCCAGCAGGGAACTAGCGGGGGACACAGATACGCAGTATTTT,CASRELAGDTDTQYF,many,TRBV6-4,TRBJ2-3,TRBD2
TGTGCCAGCAGTTATGACGGGCCTAACACCGGGGAGCTGTTTTTT,CASSYDGPNTGELFF,NA,TRBV6-6,TRBJ2-2,NA
TGTGCCAGCAGCTTAAGCGGCAATGAGCAGTTCTTC,CASSLSGNEQFF,many,TRBV7-3,TRBJ2-1,NA
TGTGCCAGCAGCCAAGACCCGAGAGTGGATACGCAGTATTTT,CASSQDPRVDTQYF,NA,TRBV4-1,TRBJ2-3,NA
TGCGCCAGCAGTGATCCGGGACTCGGGGAGGAGTTCTTC,CASSDPGLGEEFF,NA,TRBV10-2,TRBJ2-5,NA
TGTGCCAGCAGTTTTGTGAACTACAATGAGCAGTACTTC,CASSFVNYNEQYF,few,TRBV12-3/TRBV12-4,TRBJ2-7,NA
TGTGCCAGCATCCTCCGTGGGACAGGGGGTAACACTGAAGCTTTCTTT,CASILRGTGGNTEAFF,few,TRBV12-3/TRBV12-4,TRBJ1-1,TRBD1
TGTGCCAGCAGTTCTCATAGCACAGATGCGCAGTATTTT,CASSSHSTDAQYF,NA,TRBV27,TRBJ2-3,NA